This note documents a single T cell receptor beta chain sequence. TCR beta CDR3 sequences were amplified from RNA transcripts. The HTBI set primed first-round TCR CDR3 RT-PCR. TCRdb re-analysed the multiplex PCR reads in MiXCR, keeping a single row per CDR3 protein. The table has over 450,000 distinct CDR3 sequences, 13% to 15% seen once. This entry belongs to a study of T cells in Graves' hyperthyroidism and ophthalmopathy. Uncontrolled infection, other autoimmune disease, pregnancy or lactation excluded patients. Trimming cost V 0 bases and J 1 base, with 13 bases left between them. Germline V gene lookup returns CDR1 MNHEY and CDR2 SMNVEV (reference sequence). CDR3 length: 17 residues.

The material sequenced was blood. V is TRBV27 and J is TRBJ2-1; D possibly corresponds to TRBD2 (6 bases). The clonotype was recovered from a woman aged 18-29 years with Graves' hyperthyroidism. CDR3 region: CASSLSGTYFSYNEQFF. DNA for the CDR3: TGTGCCAGCAGTTTATCCGGGACTTATTTTTCCTACAATGAGCAGTTCTTC.